Following are 17 T cell receptor beta chains from one sample sequenced in a study of shared clonotypes between healthy human individuals. Sequencing was performed with immunoSEQ multiplex PCR; in TCRdb, only in-frame clones are kept and a portion is missing. Of 2 million to 2.5 million clones in the sample, around 95% were seen once. The sample taken for sequencing was naive CD4+ T cells sorted from blood. Subset in this sample: CD45RA+ positively selected. These receptors were taken from a young man in good health.

The chain is built from TRBV4-3 and TRBJ2-7; D might be TRBD1 (6 bases). Trimming pared 4 bases from V and 0 bases from J, leaving 13 bases between. Germline V CDR1 and CDR2: LGHNA, YSLEER. The CDR3 length is 15 residues. The CDR3: CASSRLLDSSYEQYF. CDR3 DNA sequence: TGCGCCAGCAGCCGCCTCCTGGACAGCTCCTACGAGCAGTACTTC.

The chain uses TRBV7-8 and TRBJ1-5; 9 bases match TRBD1. This CDR3 spans 12 amino acids. CDR1 SGHVS and CDR2 FQNEAQ come from the germline V gene. With V trimmed by 1 base and J by 14 bases, 3 bases remained unmatched. CDR3 protein: CASSLGQGVKHF. Written as DNA, the CDR3 is TGTGCCAGCAGCTTAGGACAGGGGGTAAAGCATTTT.

With regard to this clone: Just one base apart from a much larger clone, this may be a read error. This chain connects TRBV27 to TRBJ2-6; D is uncertain. Trimming pared 6 bases from V and 0 bases from J, leaving 3 bases between. The CDR3 is 13 amino acids. Germline V CDR1 and CDR2: MNHEY, SMNVEV (reference sequence). CDR3: CASRNSGANVLTF. The CDR3 DNA is TGTGCCAGCAGAAACTCTGGGGCCAACGTCCTGACTTTC.

This clone appeared a single time. The CDR3 protein is CASSLPGQGITGELFF. The DNA of the CDR3 is TGCGCCAGCAGCCTACCGGGACAGGGGATCACCGGGGAGCTGTTTTTT. The V call is TRBV5-1, the J call TRBJ2-2; TRBD1 agrees at 10 bases. The CDR3 totals 16 residues. Germline values: CDR1 SGHRS, CDR2 YFSETQ. The J segment lost 4 bases and the V segment lost 4 bases, leaving 7 bases of the junction unmatched.

As to this clone: Other DNA sequences within the sample encode an identical CDR3. The J gene is TRBJ1-4, the V gene TRBV28; D gene unclear. The length of the CDR3 is 11 residues. Germline-derived CDR1 and CDR2 are MDHEN and SYDVKM. Trimming shortened V by 3 bases and J by 8 bases, and 4 bases separated the two germline ends. As DNA, the CDR3 is TGTGCCAGCAGTTTGGTCGAAAAACTGTTTTTT. As protein: CASSLVEKLFF.

The CDR3 DNA reads as TGTGCCAGCAGCCCATCGAGCTCCTACGAGCAGTACTTC. Amino acids: CASSPSSSYEQYF. V and J are TRBV11-1 and TRBJ2-7, with D unresolved. V was trimmed by 5 bases and J by 0 bases, leaving 8 bases between them. The CDR3 has 13 amino acids. The germline gives CDR1 SGHAT, CDR2 FQDESV (reference sequence).

The chain carries TRBV6-5 and TRBJ1-4, with no clear D. V dropped 0 bases and J dropped 2 bases, with 7 bases sitting between them. The germline V gene encodes CDR1 MNHEY and CDR2 SVGAGI. This CDR3 is built from 15 residues. CDR3 amino acids: CASSYSALTNEKLFF. CDR3 nucleotide sequence: TGTGCCAGCAGTTACTCGGCGTTGACTAATGAAAAACTGTTTTTT.

The chain has TRBV6-6 and TRBJ2-7; weak D call: TRBD2 (8 bases). The CDR3 covers 16 residues. Trimming stripped 2 bases from V and 6 bases from J, with 20 bases between. CDR1 and CDR2 from the germline V gene are MNHNY and SVGAGI (reference sequence). This chain's CDR3 is CASSYGTAGERSEQYF. CDR3 nucleotide sequence: TGTGCCAGCAGTTACGGGACAGCGGGAGAACGAAGCGAGCAGTACTTC.

The CDR3 is CASSYRGEGREQFF. The CDR3 region has the DNA TGTGCCAGCAGTTACAGGGGGGAGGGACGGGAGCAGTTCTTC. The rearrangement joins TRBV6-6 to TRBJ2-1; maybe TRBD2 (7 bases). This CDR3 region has 14 residues. The V and J ends lost 2 bases and 10 bases respectively, with 15 bases between them. Per the germline V gene, CDR1 is MNHNY and CDR2 is SVGAGI (reference sequence).

The rearrangement links TRBV19 to TRBJ1-1; unclear D gene. Germline loops: CDR1 LNHDA, CDR2 SQIVND (reference sequence). The CDR3 contains 14 residues. Between the trimmed V and J ends, which lost 4 bases and 1 base, there was a span of 10 bases. DNA of the CDR3: TGTGCCAGTAGTACATACCTGGGGAACACTGAAGCTTTCTTT. It yields the protein CASSTYLGNTEAFF.

The chain is built from TRBV2 and TRBJ1-1; no clear D gene. Trimming left V 7 bases short and J 3 bases short, with 15 bases between. From germline, CDR1 is SNHLY and CDR2 FYNNEI. The length of the CDR3 is 14 residues. In nucleotides, the CDR3 is TGTGCCAGCACGCCCCAGAGGGCATACACTGAAGCTTTCTTT. It specifies CASTPQRAYTEAFF.

CDR3 sequence: CASSFHPDTSYEQYF. CDR3 nucleotide sequence: TGTGCCAGCAGTTTCCACCCGGACACCTCCTACGAGCAGTACTTC. This rearrangement joins TRBV5-4 to TRBJ2-7; D perhaps matches TRBD1 (5 bases). Trimming pared 5 bases from V and 0 bases from J, leaving 15 bases between. Germline CDR1 and CDR2: SGHNT and YYREEE (reference sequence). The CDR3 runs to 15 residues. Based on the CDR3 plus reference TRBV5-4 and TRBJ2-7, the full variable domain is ETGVTQSPTHLIKTRGQQVTLRCSSQSGHNTVSWYQQALGQGPQFIFQYYREEENGRGNFPPRFSGLQFPNYSSELNVNALELDDSALYLCASSFHPDTSYEQYFGPGTRLTVT.

This clone occurred once. V and J are TRBV30 and TRBJ2-2; 7 nucleotides match TRBD1. The CDR3 has 15 amino acids. Looked up from germline, CDR1 is GTSNPN and CDR2 is SVGIG (reference sequence). The ends lost 7 bases at V and 1 base at J; junction bases unmatched: 9. The CDR3 sequence: CASTQGGKNTGELFF. The CDR3, as DNA: TGTGCCTCCACCCAAGGGGGCAAGAACACCGGGGAGCTGTTTTTT. The whole variable domain, remainder taken from reference TRBV30 and TRBJ2-2, is SQTIHQWPATLVQPVGSPLSLECTVEGTSNPNLYWYRQAAGRGLQLLFYSVGIGQISSEVPQNLSASRPQDRQFILSSKKLLLSDSGFYLCASTQGGKNTGELFFGEGSRLTVL.

Turning to this clone: This specimen includes other DNA sequences encoding the same CDR3. The rearrangement uses TRBV5-1 and TRBJ1-6; 9 positions agree with TRBD1. Looked up from germline, CDR1 is SGHRS and CDR2 is YFSETQ. V lost 4 bases, J lost 7 bases, and 6 bases stayed unmatched. The CDR3 spans 15 residues. The DNA for the CDR3 is TGCGCCAGCAGCCCGAGGACAGGGGACAATTCACCCCTCCACTTT. Protein product: CASSPRTGDNSPLHF.

The chain is built from TRBV7-2 and TRBJ2-2; D remains ambiguous. CDR3 length: 15 residues. V gave up 3 bases and J gave up 0 bases, with 8 bases separating them. Germline CDR1 and CDR2: SGHTA and FQGNSA. The CDR3 DNA is TGTGCCAGCAGCTTTTCCGGTGCGAACACCGGGGAGCTGTTTTTT. Its protein is CASSFSGANTGELFF.

The chain links TRBV27 to TRBJ2-4, with 10 bases identical to TRBD1. This CDR3 region has 16 residues. V was pared by 4 bases and J by 4 bases, with 7 bases of the junction left unmatched. CDR1 is MNHEY, CDR2 SMNVEV, per germline (reference sequence). In nucleotides, the CDR3 is TGTGCCAGCAGTTCCTACGGGACAGGGGTTAAAAACATTCAGTACTTC. Translated, it gives CASSSYGTGVKNIQYF.

This chain joins TRBV5-1 and TRBJ2-3; D perhaps matches TRBD2 (5 bases). CDR3 size: 18 residues. CDR1 and CDR2 (germline): SGHRS, YFSETQ. The ends were cut back, 1 base at V and 2 bases at J, with 20 bases in the middle. The CDR3 region has the DNA TGCGCCAGCAGCTTGAAACCGTTTGGGAGACTCGCCACAGATACGCAGTATTTT. It encodes CASSLKPFGRLATDTQYF.